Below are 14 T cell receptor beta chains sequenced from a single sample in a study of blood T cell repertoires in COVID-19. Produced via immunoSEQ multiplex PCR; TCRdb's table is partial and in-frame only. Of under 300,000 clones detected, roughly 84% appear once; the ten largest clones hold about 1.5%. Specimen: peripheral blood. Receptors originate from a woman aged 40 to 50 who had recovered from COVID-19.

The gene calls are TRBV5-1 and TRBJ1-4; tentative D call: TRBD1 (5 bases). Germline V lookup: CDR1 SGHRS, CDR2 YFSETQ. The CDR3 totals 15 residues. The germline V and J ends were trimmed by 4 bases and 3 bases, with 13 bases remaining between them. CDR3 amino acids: CASSLSRVSNEKLFF. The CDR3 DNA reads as TGCGCCAGCAGCCTGTCCAGGGTATCTAATGAAAAACTGTTTTTT. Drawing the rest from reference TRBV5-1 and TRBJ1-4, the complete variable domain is KAGVTQTPRYLIKTRGQQVTLSCSPISGHRSVSWYQQTPGQGLQFLFEYFSETQRNKGNFPGRFSGRQFSNSRSEMNVSTLELGDSALYLCASSLSRVSNEKLFFGSGTQLSVL.

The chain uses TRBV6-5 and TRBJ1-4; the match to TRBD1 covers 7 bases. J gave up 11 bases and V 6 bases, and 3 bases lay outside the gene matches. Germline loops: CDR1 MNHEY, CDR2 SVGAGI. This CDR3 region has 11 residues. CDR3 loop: CASRDRTKLFF. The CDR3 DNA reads TGTGCCAGCAGGGACAGGACGAAACTGTTTTTT.

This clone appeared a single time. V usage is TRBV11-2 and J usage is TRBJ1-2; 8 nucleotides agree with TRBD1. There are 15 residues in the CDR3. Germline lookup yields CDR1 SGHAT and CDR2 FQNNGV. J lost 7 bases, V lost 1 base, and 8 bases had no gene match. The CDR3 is CASSLVNRGKGGYTF. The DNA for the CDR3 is TGTGCCAGCAGCTTAGTGAACAGGGGGAAGGGTGGCTACACCTTC.

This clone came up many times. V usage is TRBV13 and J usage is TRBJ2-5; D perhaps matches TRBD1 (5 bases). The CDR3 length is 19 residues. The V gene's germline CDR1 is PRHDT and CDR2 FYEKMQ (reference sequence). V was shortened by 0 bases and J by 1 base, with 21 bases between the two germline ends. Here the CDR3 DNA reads TGTGCCAGCAGCTTAGGCAGGGTTAAGGTCCGAAGAACCCAAGAGACCCAGTACTTC. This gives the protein CASSLGRVKVRRTQETQYF.

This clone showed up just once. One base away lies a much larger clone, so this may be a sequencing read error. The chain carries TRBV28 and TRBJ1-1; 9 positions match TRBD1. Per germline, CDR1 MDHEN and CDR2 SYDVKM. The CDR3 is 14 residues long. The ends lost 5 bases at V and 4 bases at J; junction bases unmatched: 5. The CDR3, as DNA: TGTGCCAGCAGTATCACAGGGGGCCTCACTGAAGCTTTCTTT. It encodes CASSITGGLTEAFF.

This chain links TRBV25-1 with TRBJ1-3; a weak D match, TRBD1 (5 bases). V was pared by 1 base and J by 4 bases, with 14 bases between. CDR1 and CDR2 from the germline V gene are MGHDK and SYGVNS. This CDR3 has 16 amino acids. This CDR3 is CASSESHGAGGNTIYF. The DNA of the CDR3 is TGTGCCAGCAGTGAATCGCACGGGGCGGGAGGAAACACCATATATTTT. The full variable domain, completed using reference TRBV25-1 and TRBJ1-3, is EADIYQTPRYLVIGTGKKITLECSQTMGHDKMYWYQQDPGMELHLIHYSYGVNSTEKGDLSSESTVSRIRTEHFPLTLESARPSHTSQYLCASSESHGAGGNTIYFGEGSWLTVV.

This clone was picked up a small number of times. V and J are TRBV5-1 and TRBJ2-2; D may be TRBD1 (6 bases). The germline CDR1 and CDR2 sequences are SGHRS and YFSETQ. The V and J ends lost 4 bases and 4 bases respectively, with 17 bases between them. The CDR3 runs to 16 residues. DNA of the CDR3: TGCGCCAGCAGCCCCCATAGGGACACCACCACCGGGGAGCTGTTTTTT. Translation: CASSPHRDTTTGELFF.

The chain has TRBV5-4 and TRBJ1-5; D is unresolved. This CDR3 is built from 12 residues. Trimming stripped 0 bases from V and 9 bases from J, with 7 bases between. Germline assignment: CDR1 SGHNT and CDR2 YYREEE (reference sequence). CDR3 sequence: CASSLGSGPQHF. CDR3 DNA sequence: TGTGCCAGCAGCTTGGGCTCCGGGCCCCAGCATTTT.

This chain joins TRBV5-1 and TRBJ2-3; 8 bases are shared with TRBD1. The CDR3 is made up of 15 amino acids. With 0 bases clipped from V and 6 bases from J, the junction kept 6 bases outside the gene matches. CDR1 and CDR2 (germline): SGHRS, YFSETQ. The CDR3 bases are TGCGCCAGCAGCTTGGACAGGGGGAGAGGCGATACGCAGTATTTT. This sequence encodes CASSLDRGRGDTQYF.

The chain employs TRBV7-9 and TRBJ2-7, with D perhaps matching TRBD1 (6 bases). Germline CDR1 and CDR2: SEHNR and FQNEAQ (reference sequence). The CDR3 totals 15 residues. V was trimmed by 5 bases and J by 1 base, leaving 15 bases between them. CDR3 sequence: CASSTSDSLSYEQYF. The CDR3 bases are TGTGCCAGCAGCACGTCGGACAGCCTTTCCTACGAGCAGTACTTC.

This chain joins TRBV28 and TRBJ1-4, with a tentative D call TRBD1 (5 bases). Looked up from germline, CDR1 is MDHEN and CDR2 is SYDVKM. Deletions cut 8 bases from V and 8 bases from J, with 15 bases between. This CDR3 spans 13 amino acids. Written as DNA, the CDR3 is TGTGCCAGCCGGGGCGCCGGGGGGGAAAAACTGTTTTTT. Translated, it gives CASRGAGGEKLFF. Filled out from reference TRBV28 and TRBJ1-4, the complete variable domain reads DVKVTQSSRYLVKRTGEKVFLECVQDMDHENMFWYRQDPGLGLRLIYFSYDVKMKEKGDIPEGYSVSREKKERFSLILESASTNQTSMYLCASRGAGGEKLFFGSGTQLSVL.

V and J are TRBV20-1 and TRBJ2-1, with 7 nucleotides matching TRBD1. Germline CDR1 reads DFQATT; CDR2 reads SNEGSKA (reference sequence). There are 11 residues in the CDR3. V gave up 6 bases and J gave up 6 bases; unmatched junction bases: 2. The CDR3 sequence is CSAPGGNEQFF. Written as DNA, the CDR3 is TGCAGTGCACCAGGGGGCAATGAGCAGTTCTTC.

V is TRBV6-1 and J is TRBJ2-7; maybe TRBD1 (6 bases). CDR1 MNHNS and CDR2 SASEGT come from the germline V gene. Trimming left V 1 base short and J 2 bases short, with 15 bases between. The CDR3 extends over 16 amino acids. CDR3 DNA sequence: TGTGCCAGCAGTGAAGGGACGAGGGGACAAGCCTACGAGCAGTACTTC. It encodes CASSEGTRGQAYEQYF.

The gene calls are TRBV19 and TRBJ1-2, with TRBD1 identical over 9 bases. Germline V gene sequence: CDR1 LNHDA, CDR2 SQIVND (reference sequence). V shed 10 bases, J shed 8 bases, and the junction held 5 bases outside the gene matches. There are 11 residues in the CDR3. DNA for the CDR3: TGTGCCACACAGGGGGCGGTCGGCTACACCTTC. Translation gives CATQGAVGYTF.